Listed here is a single T cell receptor beta chain. J lost 6 bases, V lost 4 bases, and 9 bases had no gene match. The CDR3 has 15 amino acids. CDR1 SGHRS and CDR2 YFSETQ come from the germline V gene. The sample is drawn from a study of blood T cell repertoires in COVID-19. Across the whole study: Acute and convalescent COVID-19 specimens originated in the United States, Italy and Spain.

Followed over time, Seattle patients had been enrolled while infection was active. Authors' data handling: Reference gene primer amplification gave nucleated cell count estimates. Generated by immunoSEQ multiplex PCR, the TCRdb table keeps only in-frame clones and is missing some. The V and J calls and clone size come from that table; D and trimming were worked out from the DNA. The repertoire holds about 160,000 clones, about 88% seen once, with approximately 5.4% in the top ten. This rearrangement joins TRBV5-1 to TRBJ2-1; 8 bases align to TRBD1. This TCR was recovered from a woman between 45 and 65 years old with COVID-19, enrolled during active disease. Sequences were obtained from peripheral blood. The CDR3 loop reads CASSDGQGRINEQFF. The CDR3 bases are TGCGCCAGCAGCGACGGACAGGGTAGGATCAATGAGCAGTTCTTC.